Below, 16 T cell receptor beta chains from the same sample are listed, as sequenced in a study of CD8 T cells in Susac syndrome. RNA in amounts of about 0.45 to 1 ug was reverse transcribed with random hexamers. One entry per CDR3 protein results from TCRdb running MiXCR on the immunoSEQ multiplex PCR reads. Among approximately 100,000 distinct CDR3 sequences listed, 85% to 95% were seen once. Sequencing was carried out using CD8+ T cells from PBMCs. The receptors stem from a human donor in good health.

This chain joins TRBV12-3 or TRBV12-4 and TRBJ2-4; D remains unclear. The CDR3 extends over 14 amino acids. Trimming removed 8 bases at V and 4 bases at J, with 15 bases between. CDR3 nucleotides: TGTGCCAGCGAAGGAAGCTCAACAAAAAACATTCAGTACTTC. Protein sequence: CASEGSSTKNIQYF.

The chain has TRBV29-1 and TRBJ2-7; weak D call: TRBD1 (6 bases). The CDR3 runs 14 residues. In germline, CDR1 is SQVTM, CDR2 ANQGSEA. Deletions cut 1 base from V and 0 bases from J, with 10 bases between. The CDR3 coding sequence is TGCAGCGTTGAAGGGGGGCAGAGCTCCTACGAGCAGTACTTC. It encodes CSVEGGQSSYEQYF.

The chain uses TRBV15 and TRBJ1-5; D not resolved. CDR3 length: 12 residues. V gave up 6 bases and J gave up 5 bases, with 8 bases separating them. Germline V lookup: CDR1 LNHNV, CDR2 YYDKDF (reference sequence). The CDR3 DNA sequence: TGTGCCACCAGTCCCCTTCATCAGCCCCAGCATTTT. Protein product: CATSPLHQPQHF.

The chain couples TRBV6-1 to TRBJ1-5; D is unclear. Germline assignment: CDR1 MNHNS and CDR2 SASEGT. Between the trimmed V and J ends, which lost 2 bases and 8 bases, there was a span of 7 bases. This CDR3 contains 12 residues. DNA for the CDR3: TGTGCCAGCAGTGAATTTTTGGAGCCCCAGCATTTT. Protein product: CASSEFLEPQHF.

This clonotype occurred once. The chain uses TRBV12-3 or TRBV12-4 and TRBJ1-2, with D unclear. Trimming took 5 bases from V and 3 from J, leaving 13 bases between them. CDR3 length equals 14 residues. The CDR3: CASSRQGSDYGYTF. The CDR3 DNA follows: TGTGCCAGCAGTCGCCAAGGATCCGACTATGGCTACACCTTC.

V is TRBV11-2 and J is TRBJ1-2; possible D gene TRBD1, 5 bases. Germline V lookup: CDR1 SGHAT, CDR2 FQNNGV. This CDR3 has 14 amino acids. The V gene lost 1 base and the J gene lost 5 bases, with 11 bases spanning the gap. DNA for the CDR3: TGTGCCAGCAGCTTAGCCGCAGGGTGGTATGGCTACACCTTC. Protein sequence: CASSLAAGWYGYTF. Variable domain in full (rest from reference TRBV11-2 and TRBJ1-2): EAGVAQSPRYKIIEKRQSVAFWCNPISGHATLYWYQQILGQGPKLLIQFQNNGVVDDSQLPKDRFSAERLKGVDSTLKIQPAKLEDSAVYLCASSLAAGWYGYTFGSGTRLTVV.

This chain joins TRBV7-2 and TRBJ2-3; 7 bases fit TRBD2. J was trimmed by 2 bases and V by 4 bases; bases with no gene match: 6. CDR1 SGHTA and CDR2 FQGNSA come from the germline V gene. The CDR3 runs 15 residues. CDR3 sequence: CASSYAGENTDTQYF. The CDR3 bases are TGTGCCAGCAGCTACGCGGGGGAGAACACAGATACGCAGTATTTT.

This clonotype was recorded once. The chain combines TRBV5-6 with TRBJ2-7, with TRBD2 matching over 8 bases. CDR1 is SGHDT, CDR2 YYEEEE, per germline. V lost 5 bases to trimming and J lost 3 bases; unmatched junction nucleotides: 10. This CDR3 has 15 amino acids. CDR3 nucleotides: TGTGCCAGCAGATCCTCCCCGGGGGGGCACTACGAGCAGTACTTC. Amino acids: CASRSSPGGHYEQYF.

This chain connects TRBV9 to TRBJ1-1; D perhaps matches TRBD1 (6 bases). Trimming cost V 3 bases and J 1 base, with 16 bases left between them. Looked up from germline, CDR1 is SGDLS and CDR2 is YYNGEE. The CDR3 spans 16 residues. The CDR3 DNA reads TGTGCCAGCAGCGCGGGGGCGGGTCACACGAACACTGAAGCTTTCTTT. Translation: CASSAGAGHTNTEAFF. The whole variable domain, filled in from reference TRBV9 and TRBJ1-1, reads DSGVTQTPKHLITATGQRVTLRCSPRSGDLSVYWYQQSLDQGLQFLIQYYNGEERAKGNILERFSAQQFPDLHSELNLSSLELGDSALYFCASSAGAGHTNTEAFFGQGTRLTVV.

The chain employs TRBV5-1 and TRBJ1-2, with D possibly matching TRBD1 (6 bases). The germline CDR1 and CDR2 sequences are SGHRS and YFSETQ. V dropped 4 bases and J dropped 2 bases, with 9 bases sitting between them. This CDR3 contains 13 residues. The CDR3, as DNA: TGCGCCAGCAGCGGAGGACAGAACTATGGCTACACCTTC. Its protein is CASSGGQNYGYTF.

The J gene is TRBJ1-1, the V gene TRBV6-2 or TRBV6-3; maybe TRBD1 (5 bases). This CDR3 contains 15 residues. Germline CDR1 and CDR2: MNHEY and SVGEGT. Trimming cost V 6 bases and J 0 bases, with 14 bases left between them. CDR3 sequence reads: CASSHRTGVNTEAFF. DNA for the CDR3: TGTGCCAGCAGCCACAGGACCGGGGTGAACACTGAAGCTTTCTTT.

The chain joins TRBV20-1 to TRBJ2-7; 11 positions agree with TRBD2. Losses at the gene ends were 6 bases for V and 6 bases for J; bases not matched to a gene: 13. The CDR3 is 15 residues long. Germline CDR1 is DFQATT and CDR2 is SNEGSKA (reference sequence). As DNA, the CDR3 is TGCAGTGCCCTAAGCCCAACTAGCGGGAGTATCGAGCAGTACTTC. Encoded protein: CSALSPTSGSIEQYF.

V is TRBV6-4 and J is TRBJ1-2; D is unresolved. Looked up from germline, CDR1 is MRHNA and CDR2 is SNTAGT. The ends were cut back, 4 bases at V and 4 bases at J, with 10 bases in the middle. This CDR3 is built from 13 residues. This chain's CDR3 is CASSAEGGYGYTF. Written as DNA, the CDR3 is TGTGCCAGCAGTGCTGAGGGCGGCTATGGCTACACCTTC.

This chain joins TRBV12-3 or TRBV12-4 and TRBJ1-2, with D hard to call. CDR3 length: 12 residues. V was pared by 6 bases and J by 4 bases, with 9 bases between. The DNA for the CDR3 is TGTGCCAGCAGCGACGGAGCCTATGGCTACACCTTC. Amino acids: CASSDGAYGYTF.

V gene TRBV4-3 combines with J gene TRBJ2-1, with 14 bases lining up with TRBD2. CDR1 is LGHNA, CDR2 YSLEER, per germline. The V and J ends lost 7 bases and 4 bases, in that order; junction bases with no gene match: 9. CDR3 length: 17 amino acids. This CDR3 is CASNPGTSGGGYNEQFF. The CDR3 DNA sequence: TGCGCCAGCAACCCTGGGACTAGCGGGGGTGGGTACAATGAGCAGTTCTTC.

This rearrangement joins TRBV6-6 to TRBJ1-4, with unresolved D. CDR3 length: 13 amino acids. The germline V gene has CDR1 MNHNY and CDR2 SVGAGI (reference sequence). V dropped 5 bases and J dropped 13 bases, with 17 bases sitting between them. This CDR3 reads CASSGSAEVGLFF. CDR3 nucleotides: TGTGCCAGCAGTGGTTCGGCCGAGGTGGGACTGTTTTTT.